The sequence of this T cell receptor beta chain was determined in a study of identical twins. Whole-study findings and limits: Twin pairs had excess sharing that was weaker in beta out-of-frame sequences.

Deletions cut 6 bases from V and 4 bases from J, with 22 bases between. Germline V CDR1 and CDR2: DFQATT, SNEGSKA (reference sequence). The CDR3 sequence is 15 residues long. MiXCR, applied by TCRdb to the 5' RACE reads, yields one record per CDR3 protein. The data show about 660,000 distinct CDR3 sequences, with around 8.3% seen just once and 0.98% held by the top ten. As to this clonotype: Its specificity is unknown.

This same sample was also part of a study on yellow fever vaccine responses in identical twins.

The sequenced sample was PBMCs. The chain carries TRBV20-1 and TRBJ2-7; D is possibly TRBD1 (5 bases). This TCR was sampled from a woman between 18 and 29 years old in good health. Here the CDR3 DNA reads TGCAGTGCGAGCCCCGTGCAGGGAATACTGTACGAGCAGTACTTC. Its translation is CSASPVQGILYEQYF.